This TCR beta chain was retrieved from a study of blood T cell repertoires in COVID-19. Study-wide context: Sample material is recorded as cDNA or gDNA derived from T cells, B-cell-depleted T cells, or PBMCs.

Germline values: CDR1 KGHDR, CDR2 SFDVKD. V dropped 6 bases and J dropped 1; count of bases not matched to a gene: 3. CDR3 length equals 14 residues. The cohort comprised adults aged about 18 to 90 years residing in some 24 US areas. Self-reported history from a screening survey and questionnaire set each donor's cohort. Sequenced by immunoSEQ multiplex PCR; TCRdb stores in-frame clones only, minus some. The sample records 200,000 to 250,000 clones, roughly 87% being singletons. V usage is TRBV24-1 and J usage is TRBJ2-3; the match to TRBD2 covers 7 bases. Sequencing input: PBMCs or T cells enriched from blood (not recorded which). The TCR was taken from a man in his thirties or forties who had recovered from COVID-19. This CDR3 reads CATSPLAGTDTQYF. Written as DNA, the CDR3 is TGTGCCACCAGTCCCCTAGCGGGCACAGATACGCAGTATTTT.